A single sample gave rise to the 21 T cell receptor beta chains below, sequenced in a study of blood T cell repertoires in COVID-19. Libraries were prepared by immunoSEQ multiplex PCR; TCRdb keeps only in-frame clonotypes and omits some of them. The data hold fewer than 250,000 clones, with 75% to 85% observed a single time. The sample consisted of peripheral blood. All receptors derive from a man between 60 and 70 years old with acute or convalescent COVID-19.

The chain recombines TRBV19 with TRBJ1-6; TRBD1 matches at 7 bases. The CDR3 spans 15 residues. Germline V CDR1 and CDR2: LNHDA, SQIVND (reference sequence). V shed 6 bases, J shed 8 bases, and the junction held 10 bases outside the gene matches. The CDR3 sequence: CASRPGAGGDSPLHF. The CDR3, as DNA: TGTGCCAGTAGACCCGGGGCAGGGGGTGATTCACCCCTCCACTTT.

This chain uses TRBV11-2 with TRBJ2-1; D possibly corresponds to TRBD2 (5 bases). Germline V lookup: CDR1 SGHAT, CDR2 FQNNGV. Trimming pared 0 bases from V and 11 bases from J, leaving 11 bases between. The CDR3 has 13 residues. CDR3 nucleotides: TGTGCCAGCAGCTTAGAAGTTACTAGTCAGCAGTTCTTC. The encoded protein is CASSLEVTSQQFF.

The genes are TRBV29-1 and TRBJ2-2, with 9 bases aligning to TRBD2. The CDR3 has 18 amino acids. J lost 0 bases, V lost 4 bases, and 12 bases had no gene match. Germline assignment: CDR1 SQVTM and CDR2 ANQGSEA. Written as DNA, the CDR3 is TGCAGCGTTGCGGGGCTAGCGGGACGTCCTGCGAACACCGGGGAGCTGTTTTTT. Protein sequence: CSVAGLAGRPANTGELFF.

This chain joins TRBV5-4 and TRBJ2-2; D uncertain. Per germline, CDR1 SGHNT and CDR2 YYREEE (reference sequence). The CDR3 sequence is 11 residues long. V was clipped by 3 bases and J by 6 bases, with 3 bases between them. The CDR3 bases are TGTGCCAGCAGCTCGTCCGGGGAGCTGTTTTTT. Residues: CASSSSGELFF.

The chain joins TRBV19 to TRBJ1-4; TRBD1 aligns across 7 bases. Per germline, CDR1 LNHDA and CDR2 SQIVND (reference sequence). The J segment lost 5 bases and the V segment lost 4 bases, leaving 7 bases of the junction unmatched. The CDR3 is 15 amino acids. This CDR3 is CASSTTGDSNEKLFF. CDR3 nucleotide sequence: TGTGCCAGTAGTACCACAGGGGACTCGAATGAAAAACTGTTTTTT.

J is TRBJ1-1 and V is TRBV18, with 7 bases that match TRBD1. The V segment lost 5 bases and the J segment 7 bases; nucleotides outside the gene matches: 10. CDR1 is KGHSH and CDR2 is LQKENI in the germline V gene. CDR3 length: 14 amino acids. Here the CDR3 reads CASSWTGGANEAFF. CDR3 in DNA: TGTGCCAGCTCATGGACAGGAGGGGCTAATGAAGCTTTCTTT.

This clone showed up just once. The CDR3 sequence is CASSYRSGHYGYTF. CDR3 coding DNA: TGTGCCAGCAGTTACCGATCTGGGCACTATGGCTACACCTTC. V is TRBV6-2 or TRBV6-3 and J is TRBJ1-2, with no clear D. Germline CDR1 and CDR2: MNHEY and SVGEGT. There are 14 residues in the CDR3. Trimming stripped 2 bases from V and 3 bases from J, with 10 bases between.

This chain uses TRBV4-1 with TRBJ2-3; 8 positions agree with TRBD2. The CDR3 is 15 amino acids. Germline assignment: CDR1 MGHRA and CDR2 YSYEKL. Trimming at V came to 2 bases and at J to 1 base, leaving 2 bases not matched to a gene. The CDR3 protein is CASSQRREGTDTQYF. DNA for the CDR3: TGCGCCAGCAGCCAAAGGCGGGAGGGCACAGATACGCAGTATTTT.

V is TRBV11-2 and J is TRBJ2-3; perhaps TRBD2 as D (6 bases). The CDR3 is 16 amino acids. V dropped 1 base and J dropped 4 bases, with 15 bases sitting between them. Germline loops: CDR1 SGHAT, CDR2 FQNNGV. The CDR3: CASSLGAGGGADTQYF. CDR3 in DNA: TGTGCCAGCAGCTTAGGGGCCGGGGGAGGAGCAGATACGCAGTATTTT.

The chain uses TRBV2 and TRBJ1-2; tentatively, D is TRBD1 (6 bases). V was trimmed by 7 bases and J by 8 bases, leaving 14 bases between them. The CDR3 is 12 amino acids. The germline V gene has CDR1 SNHLY and CDR2 FYNNEI. The CDR3 nucleotides read TGTGCCAGCAATCGGGGGGCTGAAGGCTACACCTTC. Amino acid sequence: CASNRGAEGYTF.

This clone was recorded a few times. The chain combines TRBV5-4 with TRBJ2-7; no clear D gene. This CDR3 is 15 amino acids long. V lost 0 bases, J lost 2 bases, and 12 bases lay in between. The germline V gene encodes CDR1 SGHNT and CDR2 YYREEE (reference sequence). The chain's CDR3 is CASSLVGRLPYEQYF. DNA of the CDR3: TGTGCCAGCAGCTTGGTTGGCAGACTTCCCTACGAGCAGTACTTC. Variable domain in full (rest from reference TRBV5-4 and TRBJ2-7): ETGVTQSPTHLIKTRGQQVTLRCSSQSGHNTVSWYQQALGQGPQFIFQYYREEENGRGNFPPRFSGLQFPNYSSELNVNALELDDSALYLCASSLVGRLPYEQYFGPGTRLTVT.

V gene TRBV7-3 combines with J gene TRBJ2-1; 8 bases agree with TRBD2. There are 13 residues in the CDR3. From germline, CDR1 is SGHTA and CDR2 FQGTGA. The V segment lost 7 bases and the J segment 10 bases; nucleotides outside the gene matches: 9. The CDR3 sequence is CASKSGSSREQFF. DNA of the CDR3: TGTGCCAGCAAGAGCGGGAGTTCGCGGGAGCAGTTCTTC. The entire variable domain, with the rest obtained from reference TRBV7-3 and TRBJ2-1, is as follows: GAGVSQTPSNKVTEKGKYVELRCDPISGHTALYWYRQSLGQGPEFLIYFQGTGAADDSGLPNDRFFAVRPEGSVSTLKIQRTERGDSAVYLCASKSGSSREQFFGPGTRLTVL.

This clone was observed a single time. V is TRBV9 and J is TRBJ2-7; 9 nucleotides match TRBD2. CDR1 and CDR2 (germline): SGDLS, YYNGEE. The CDR3 sequence is 16 residues long. V shed 4 bases, J shed 5 bases, and the junction held 13 bases outside the gene matches. The chain's CDR3 is CASSPRRVAGEDEQYF. The CDR3 nucleotides read TGTGCCAGCAGCCCCCGCCGGGTAGCGGGAGAGGACGAGCAGTACTTC. The full variable domain, with the rest looked up from reference TRBV9 and TRBJ2-7, is DSGVTQTPKHLITATGQRVTLRCSPRSGDLSVYWYQQSLDQGLQFLIQYYNGEERAKGNILERFSAQQFPDLHSELNLSSLELGDSALYFCASSPRRVAGEDEQYFGPGTRLTVT.

This chain uses TRBV6-5 with TRBJ2-1, with 9 bases aligning to TRBD2. The V gene's germline CDR1 is MNHEY and CDR2 SVGAGI. The V gene end was trimmed by 0 bases and the J gene end by 7 bases; junction bases not matched to a gene: 4. The CDR3 consists of 15 residues. In DNA form, the CDR3 reads TGTGCCAGCAGTTACTCAAGGCTAGCGGGAAATGAGCAGTTCTTC. This codes for CASSYSRLAGNEQFF.

The genes are TRBV7-9 and TRBJ2-1, with 10 positions matching TRBD2. The CDR3 runs to 15 residues. Looked up from germline, CDR1 is SEHNR and CDR2 is FQNEAQ (reference sequence). Germline trimming cut 3 bases from V and 3 bases from J; bases unmatched to any gene: 2. DNA of the CDR3: TGTGCCAGCAGCTTTAGCGGGAGGCTCTACAATGAGCAGTTCTTC. Translating gives CASSFSGRLYNEQFF.

This clone turned up a few times. The chain couples TRBV19 to TRBJ2-3; 10 bases match TRBD2. CDR3 length: 18 residues. CDR1 and CDR2 from the germline V gene are LNHDA and SQIVND (reference sequence). The V and J ends lost 5 bases and 6 bases, in that order; junction bases with no gene match: 17. CDR3 sequence: CASSLGGPASGGLDTQYF. CDR3 coding DNA: TGTGCCAGTAGTTTAGGGGGTCCGGCTAGCGGGGGTCTGGATACGCAGTATTTT.

This clone appeared a single time. CDR3 nucleotides: TGTGCCAGCAGCTTAGGAGGCTTACCGAACACCGGGGAGCTGTTTTTT. Amino acids: CASSLGGLPNTGELFF. The chain recombines TRBV11-3 with TRBJ2-2, with D unresolved. The V and J ends lost 1 base and 0 bases respectively, with 9 bases between them. CDR1 and CDR2 (germline): SGHNT, YENEEA. The CDR3 has 16 amino acids.

The chain uses TRBV3-1 (or the pseudogene TRBV3-2) and TRBJ2-1; 12 bases are a match to TRBD2. The CDR3 extends over 14 amino acids. Germline V lookup: CDR1 LGHDT, CDR2 YNNKEL (reference sequence). Trimming took 6 bases from V and 9 from J; bases not matched to a gene: 6. CDR3 in DNA: TGTGCCAGCAGACTAGCGGGAGGTCGGGGTGAGCAGTTCTTC. Translated: CASRLAGGRGEQFF.

The rearrangement joins TRBV7-2 to TRBJ2-1; no reliable D call. Germline CDR1 reads SGHTA; CDR2 reads FQGNSA. The CDR3 is 12 residues long. Trimming pared 1 base from V and 9 bases from J, leaving 7 bases between. The CDR3 sequence is CASSLVHSEQFF. DNA for the CDR3: TGTGCCAGCAGCTTAGTCCACAGTGAGCAGTTCTTC.

This clone was seen once. V usage is TRBV4-3 and J usage is TRBJ2-1; 7 nucleotides align to TRBD1. After removal of 5 bases from V and 4 bases from J, the junction contained 8 bases not matched to a gene. The CDR3 consists of 15 residues. Germline V gene data show CDR1 as LGHNA and CDR2 as YSLEER. DNA of the CDR3: TGCGCCAGCAGCACTAACAAGGGGGCATACAATGAGCAGTTCTTC. Translation gives CASSTNKGAYNEQFF.

The chain uses TRBV2 and TRBJ1-6; 7 positions match TRBD1. The CDR3 spans 14 residues. The J segment lost 5 bases and the V segment lost 6 bases, leaving 4 bases of the junction unmatched. Per the germline V gene, CDR1 is SNHLY and CDR2 is FYNNEI. The DNA of the CDR3 is TGTGCCAGCAGCCGAGGACAGGATAATTCACCCCTCCACTTT. This codes for CASSRGQDNSPLHF.